The next 21 T cell receptor beta chains were all read from a single sample in a study of cytomegalovirus exposure and HLA in healthy donors. Both 60 Vbeta primers and 13 Jbeta primers went into the PCR. Profiling relied on immunoSEQ multiplex PCR, and the TCRdb table lists in-frame clones only, not all of them. The sample has some 160,000 clones, approximately 68% seen once; the top ten hold approximately 2%. The sequenced material came from PBMCs. The receptors here all came from a man aged 40-49 years in good health and CMV-seronegative.

The sample holds one count of this clone. The rearrangement uses TRBV19 and TRBJ2-5; 7 bases map to TRBD2. CDR1 and CDR2 (germline): LNHDA, SQIVND (reference sequence). This CDR3 region has 15 residues. Trimming at V came to 4 bases and at J to 2 bases, leaving 7 bases not matched to a gene. CDR3 in DNA: TGTGCCAGTAGTAGACTAGCCCCGTTGCAAGAGACCCAGTACTTC. Translated, it gives CASSRLAPLQETQYF.

The V call is TRBV7-3, the J call TRBJ2-7; 8 nucleotides match TRBD2. The CDR3 has 13 residues. Germline CDR1 and CDR2: SGHTA and FQGTGA. J was trimmed by 6 bases and V by 4 bases; bases with no gene match: 5. The CDR3 protein is CASSSGGGGEQYF. The CDR3 bases are TGTGCCAGCAGCTCGGGGGGGGGCGGCGAGCAGTACTTC.

The chain recombines TRBV7-2 with TRBJ2-7; TRBD2 matches at 10 bases. Per germline, CDR1 SGHTA and CDR2 FQGNSA. This CDR3 has 15 amino acids. After removal of 2 bases from V and 4 bases from J, the junction contained 5 bases not matched to a gene. CDR3 sequence: CASSLFLAGVYEQYF. The CDR3, as DNA: TGTGCCAGCAGCTTATTCCTAGCGGGAGTTTACGAGCAGTACTTC.

The V call is TRBV2, the J call TRBJ1-2; weak D call: TRBD1 (6 bases). CDR1 SNHLY and CDR2 FYNNEI come from the germline V gene. The CDR3 is 12 amino acids. The ends were cut back, 5 bases at V and 4 bases at J, with 8 bases in the middle. The CDR3 region is CASSLDSYGYTF. As DNA, the CDR3 is TGTGCCAGCAGTCTGGACAGCTATGGCTACACCTTC.

The chain joins TRBV2 to TRBJ2-3, with 13 bases that match TRBD2. The CDR3 runs 16 residues. The germline CDR1 and CDR2 sequences are SNHLY and FYNNEI. J was trimmed by 4 bases and V by 4 bases; bases with no gene match: 5. The CDR3 protein is CASSVTSGGAADTQYF. The CDR3 region has the DNA TGTGCCAGCAGTGTAACTAGCGGGGGGGCCGCAGATACGCAGTATTTT.

As DNA, the CDR3 is TGCGCCAGCAGTCCAGTAGCGGGAGGGCGAGATGAGCAGTTCTTC. Translation gives CASSPVAGGRDEQFF. This chain links TRBV4-3 with TRBJ2-1, with 11 bases fitting TRBD2. Per germline, CDR1 LGHNA and CDR2 YSLEER. The CDR3 sequence is 15 residues long. V lost 6 bases to trimming and J lost 8 bases; unmatched junction nucleotides: 9.

This chain joins TRBV9 and TRBJ2-1, with 9 bases lining up with TRBD1. The CDR3 extends over 16 amino acids. Germline loops: CDR1 SGDLS, CDR2 YYNGEE. Unmatched junction bases numbered 4, after V lost 0 bases and J lost 3 bases. Written as DNA, the CDR3 is TGTGCCAGCAGCGTAGTAGGGACAGGGAACTACAATGAGCAGTTCTTC. Protein: CASSVVGTGNYNEQFF. The whole variable domain, filled in from reference TRBV9 and TRBJ2-1, reads DSGVTQTPKHLITATGQRVTLRCSPRSGDLSVYWYQQSLDQGLQFLIQYYNGEERAKGNILERFSAQQFPDLHSELNLSSLELGDSALYFCASSVVGTGNYNEQFFGPGTRLTVL.

This clone occurred once. CDR3 residues: CASSSNAGGGTDTQYF. The CDR3 bases are TGTGCCAGCAGCTCAAATGCAGGGGGCGGGACAGATACGCAGTATTTT. This rearrangement joins TRBV7-6 to TRBJ2-3; 8 bases are a match to TRBD1. The CDR3 spans 16 residues. Germline-derived CDR1 and CDR2 are SGHVS and FNYEAQ. The trim removed 4 bases at V and 3 bases at J, leaving 9 bases unmatched.

The chain combines TRBV27 with TRBJ2-7; 8 positions agree with TRBD2. The CDR3 is 15 amino acids. V trimming: 5 bases; J trimming: 6 bases; junction bases outside the gene matches: 12. Germline-derived CDR1 and CDR2 are MNHEY and SMNVEV (reference sequence). The CDR3: CASSPRAGAGREQYF. The CDR3 region has the DNA TGTGCCAGCAGTCCCAGAGCGGGAGCAGGGCGCGAGCAGTACTTC.

This chain connects TRBV15 to TRBJ1-6, with TRBD1 as a possible D gene (5 bases). V lost 0 bases and J 12 bases, leaving 21 bases between the germline ends. The length of the CDR3 is 17 residues. Germline CDR1 LNHNV, CDR2 YYDKDF (reference sequence). CDR3 loop: CATSRDRGGDGRIPLHF. The CDR3 bases are TGTGCCACCAGCAGAGATAGAGGAGGGGACGGCCGAATACCCCTCCACTTT.

The chain employs TRBV4-2 and TRBJ2-7; possibly TRBD2 for D (6 bases). There are 15 residues in the CDR3. Germline V gene data show CDR1 as LGHNA and CDR2 as YNFKEQ. Trimming took off 1 base at V and 4 bases at J, with 14 bases between the two ends. The CDR3 DNA follows: TGTGCCAGCAGCCAAGGCGGCATAGCGGTTTACGAGCAGTACTTC. The encoded protein is CASSQGGIAVYEQYF.

The gene calls are TRBV11-2 and TRBJ2-7; the match to TRBD2 covers 10 bases. The V and J ends lost 8 bases and 0 bases, in that order; junction bases with no gene match: 7. The germline CDR1 and CDR2 sequences are SGHAT and FQNNGV. The length of the CDR3 is 15 residues. CDR3 sequence (DNA): TGTGCCAGCTGGGATAGCGGGGGGATCTCCTACGAGCAGTACTTC. It is translated as CASWDSGGISYEQYF.

The chain has TRBV9 and TRBJ2-1; 12 positions match TRBD2. The V segment lost 0 bases and the J segment 8 bases; nucleotides outside the gene matches: 6. The CDR3 is 16 amino acids. Germline V CDR1 and CDR2: SGDLS, YYNGEE. The CDR3, as DNA: TGTGCCAGCAGCGTAGCTACTAGCGGGGGGAGGGATGAGCAGTTCTTC. This codes for CASSVATSGGRDEQFF.

Here the CDR3 DNA reads TGTGCCAGCAGCTCAACACAGGGGACCATCGAGCAGTACTTC. Its protein product is CASSSTQGTIEQYF. The chain joins TRBV13 to TRBJ2-7; 7 bases line up with TRBD1. V was pared by 4 bases and J by 6 bases, with 9 bases of the junction left unmatched. CDR3 length equals 14 residues. CDR1 is PRHDT and CDR2 is FYEKMQ in the germline V gene (reference sequence).

The chain carries TRBV7-3 and TRBJ1-1, with TRBD1 identical over 8 bases. This CDR3 is built from 14 residues. Germline-derived CDR1 and CDR2 are SGHTA and FQGTGA. The ends lost 5 bases at V and 5 bases at J; junction bases unmatched: 7. The CDR3 loop reads CASSLRGRRTEAFF. DNA of the CDR3: TGTGCCAGCAGCCTCAGGGGGCGAAGGACTGAAGCTTTCTTT.

V usage is TRBV7-9 and J usage is TRBJ1-3; TRBD1 agrees at 10 bases. Germline V gene lookup returns CDR1 SEHNR and CDR2 FQNEAQ (reference sequence). This CDR3 contains 16 residues. V shed 5 bases, J shed 0 bases, and the junction held 4 bases outside the gene matches. Here the CDR3 reads CASSPGQGDSGNTIYF. The CDR3 bases are TGTGCCAGCAGCCCCGGACAGGGGGACTCTGGAAACACCATATATTTT. The variable domain in full, with the rest retrieved from reference TRBV7-9 and TRBJ1-3, is DTGVSQNPRHKITKRGQNVTFRCDPISEHNRLYWYRQTLGQGPEFLTYFQNEAQLEKSRLLSDRFSAERPKGSFSTLEIQRTEQGDSAMYLCASSPGQGDSGNTIYFGEGSWLTVV.

The CDR3 DNA reads TGCGCCAGCAGCTTGAGTAGCGGGAGCTACAATGAGCAGTTCTTC. Translated: CASSLSSGSYNEQFF. The chain recombines TRBV5-1 with TRBJ2-1, with TRBD2 matching 9 bases. This CDR3 is built from 15 residues. The ends lost 1 base at V and 3 bases at J; junction bases unmatched: 2. Germline V gene lookup returns CDR1 SGHRS and CDR2 YFSETQ.

The chain uses TRBV5-4 and TRBJ2-2; possible D gene TRBD2, 5 bases. Trimming removed 0 bases at V and 7 bases at J, with 10 bases between. CDR3 length: 14 amino acids. Germline V lookup: CDR1 SGHNT, CDR2 YYREEE (reference sequence). In nucleotides, the CDR3 is TGTGCCAGCAGCTTGGATTATGGGAGCGGGGAGCTGTTTTTT. It specifies CASSLDYGSGELFF.

The chain joins TRBV5-4 to TRBJ2-7; 10 nucleotides line up with TRBD1. From germline, CDR1 is SGHNT and CDR2 YYREEE (reference sequence). Trimming cost V 5 bases and J 4 bases; bases outside gene matches: 6. This CDR3 is 14 amino acids long. CDR3 region: CASSRQGALYEQYF. In DNA form, the CDR3 reads TGTGCCAGCAGTAGACAGGGGGCTTTGTACGAGCAGTACTTC.

This sequence joins TRBV5-1 and TRBJ1-1, with D hard to call. The CDR3 runs 15 residues. Germline V lookup: CDR1 SGHRS, CDR2 YFSETQ. Trimming cost V 5 bases and J 0 bases, with 14 bases left between them. DNA of the CDR3: TGCGCCAGCAGTAGGAACGTAGCAATGAACACTGAAGCTTTCTTT. Translating gives CASSRNVAMNTEAFF.

The chain couples TRBV28 to TRBJ1-5, with D possibly being TRBD1 (6 bases). Germline assignment: CDR1 MDHEN and CDR2 SYDVKM. Trimming shortened V by 5 bases and J by 1 base, and 15 bases separated the two germline ends. CDR3 length: 16 residues. CDR3 residues: CASSRTGFLSNQPQHF. CDR3 sequence (DNA): TGTGCCAGCAGTCGTACAGGGTTCTTGAGCAATCAGCCCCAGCATTTT.